These 19 T cell receptor beta chains were all obtained from the same sample, sequenced in a study of cytomegalovirus exposure and HLA in healthy donors. It was with 60 Vbeta and 13 Jbeta primers that the PCR ran. Sequencing used immunoSEQ multiplex PCR; TCRdb keeps in-frame clones, though not all of them. The sample contains approximately 150,000 clones, around 85% of which appear only once. The sequenced sample was PBMCs. The receptors derive from a woman aged 25-40 years in good health and CMV-seronegative.

This clone is a singleton in its sample. The chain has TRBV6-1 and TRBJ2-1, with TRBD2 matching 9 bases. The CDR3 sequence is 15 residues long. CDR1 and CDR2 (germline): MNHNS, SASEGT. The ends lost 5 bases at V and 5 bases at J; junction bases unmatched: 7. The CDR3 here is CASSQLAGENNEQFF. CDR3 DNA sequence: TGTGCCAGCAGTCAATTAGCGGGGGAGAACAATGAGCAGTTCTTC.

This chain uses TRBV27 with TRBJ1-6; 10 bases are a match to TRBD1. Trimming removed 1 base from V and 7 bases from J; junction bases left unmatched: 4. CDR1 MNHEY and CDR2 SMNVEV come from the germline V gene (reference sequence). This CDR3 is 16 amino acids long. CDR3: CASSLYSDRGNSPLHF. The CDR3 DNA reads as TGTGCCAGCAGTTTATATTCGGACAGGGGGAATTCACCCCTCCACTTT.

Concerning this clone itself: The identical CDR3 is also encoded by other nucleotide sequences in the sample. This rearrangement joins TRBV5-4 to TRBJ1-2, with 7 bases identical to TRBD1. This CDR3 has 13 residues. Per germline, CDR1 SGHNT and CDR2 YYREEE (reference sequence). The trim removed 4 bases at V and 2 bases at J, leaving 2 bases unmatched. CDR3 bases: TGTGCCAGCAGCCTGGGACAGAACTATGGCTACACCTTC. This encodes CASSLGQNYGYTF. Full variable domain (remainder filled in from reference TRBV5-4 and TRBJ1-2): ETGVTQSPTHLIKTRGQQVTLRCSSQSGHNTVSWYQQALGQGPQFIFQYYREEENGRGNFPPRFSGLQFPNYSSELNVNALELDDSALYLCASSLGQNYGYTFGSGTRLTVV.

The chain links TRBV5-1 to TRBJ1-4, with D possibly TRBD1 on 6 matching bases. Germline assignment: CDR1 SGHRS and CDR2 YFSETQ. V dropped 4 bases and J dropped 8 bases, with 12 bases sitting between them. This CDR3 spans 13 amino acids. The CDR3 loop is CASSVGQWEKLFF. CDR3 sequence (DNA): TGCGCCAGCAGCGTAGGACAGTGGGAAAAACTGTTTTTT.

This sequence joins TRBV5-1 and TRBJ1-1, with D maybe TRBD1 (5 bases). Trimming removed 4 bases from V and 6 bases from J, with 19 bases in between. This CDR3 region has 15 residues. The germline gives CDR1 SGHRS, CDR2 YFSETQ. The CDR3 spells CASSVGGIVFAEAFF. For the CDR3, the DNA is TGCGCCAGCAGCGTCGGGGGGATAGTTTTTGCTGAAGCTTTCTTT.

This rearrangement joins TRBV7-6 to TRBJ2-2; no clear D gene. The CDR3 length is 15 residues. Trimming pared 5 bases from V and 5 bases from J, leaving 15 bases between. The germline V gene encodes CDR1 SGHVS and CDR2 FNYEAQ. CDR3 protein: CASSPRRLGTGELFF. The CDR3 nucleotides read TGTGCCAGCAGCCCCCGGCGGCTCGGGACCGGGGAGCTGTTTTTT.

The chain carries TRBV28 and TRBJ2-7; no clear D gene. Looked up from germline, CDR1 is MDHEN and CDR2 is SYDVKM. V lost 7 bases and J lost 0, with 13 bases in between. This CDR3 spans 14 amino acids. CDR3 coding DNA: TGTGCCAGCACCGACTTAGAAAGCTCCTACGAGCAGTACTTC. Its translation: CASTDLESSYEQYF.

The V call is TRBV6-1, the J call TRBJ2-7; no reliable D call. V was cut by 7 bases and J by 3 bases, with 13 bases left in between. The germline CDR1 and CDR2 sequences are MNHNS and SASEGT. The length of the CDR3 is 13 residues. The CDR3 is CASTLSPNYEQYF. As DNA, the CDR3 is TGTGCCAGCACCCTGAGCCCTAACTACGAGCAGTACTTC.

V usage is TRBV11-1 and J usage is TRBJ2-5; D call uncertain. V lost 0 bases to trimming and J lost 5 bases, with 10 bases between them. The CDR3 is 14 amino acids. From germline, CDR1 is SGHAT and CDR2 FQDESV (reference sequence). CDR3 in amino acids: CASSLAHGPETQYF. The CDR3 nucleotides read TGTGCCAGCAGCTTAGCGCATGGCCCGGAGACCCAGTACTTC.

V usage is TRBV4-1 and J usage is TRBJ2-2, with D possibly matching TRBD2 (5 bases). Germline V lookup: CDR1 MGHRA, CDR2 YSYEKL. The V end lost 4 bases, the J end lost 3 bases, and 21 bases lay between the germline ends. CDR3 length equals 18 residues. The CDR3 DNA reads as TGCGCCAGCAGCCTCTCGACCCGCGGGTTGCGGGACACCGGGGAGCTGTTTTTT. As protein: CASSLSTRGLRDTGELFF.

The V call is TRBV4-1, the J call TRBJ2-1, with D possibly matching TRBD2 (6 bases). V shed 3 bases and J shed 0 bases, with 15 bases lying between them. CDR1 and CDR2 (germline): MGHRA, YSYEKL. The CDR3 extends over 17 amino acids. Here the CDR3 reads CASSHGGTSSSYNEQFF. CDR3 DNA sequence: TGCGCCAGCAGCCACGGCGGGACTTCCAGCTCCTACAATGAGCAGTTCTTC.

Only a few counts were recorded for this clone. The rearrangement uses TRBV29-1 and TRBJ1-2; 8 bases align to TRBD1. The CDR3 has 11 amino acids. Trimming took 7 bases from V and 7 from J; bases not matched to a gene: 5. CDR1 is SQVTM and CDR2 is ANQGSEA in the germline V gene. Here the CDR3 DNA reads TGCAGCGCCTGGGACAGGTTTGGCTACACCTTC. This translates into CSAWDRFGYTF.

The chain links TRBV30 to TRBJ1-1; no firm D call. CDR1 and CDR2 (germline): GTSNPN, SVGIG (reference sequence). This CDR3 contains 11 residues. V dropped 1 base and J dropped 11 bases, with 11 bases sitting between them. In nucleotides, the CDR3 is TGTGCCTGGAGTGATAGTGGGAGGGCTTTCTTT. Encoded protein: CAWSDSGRAFF. Full variable domain (outside the CDR3, taken from reference TRBV30 and TRBJ1-1): SQTIHQWPATLVQPVGSPLSLECTVEGTSNPNLYWYRQAAGRGLQLLFYSVGIGQISSEVPQNLSASRPQDRQFILSSKKLLLSDSGFYLCAWSDSGRAFFGQGTRLTVV.

This chain uses TRBV19 with TRBJ2-7; unclear D gene. The V end lost 1 base, the J end lost 3 bases, and 10 bases lay between the germline ends. The germline V gene encodes CDR1 LNHDA and CDR2 SQIVND (reference sequence). The CDR3 has 14 residues. The CDR3: CASSIVVWSYEQYF. Here the CDR3 DNA reads TGTGCCAGTAGTATAGTAGTGTGGAGCTACGAGCAGTACTTC.

The chain joins TRBV9 to TRBJ2-1; 12 bases map to TRBD2. Germline V CDR1 and CDR2: SGDLS, YYNGEE. The CDR3 covers 16 residues. V was clipped by 6 bases and J by 8 bases; unmatched bases: 12. CDR3 nucleotides: TGTGCCAGCACCCTAGCGGGGGGGGGACCATTGGATGAGCAGTTCTTC. Its protein product is CASTLAGGGPLDEQFF.

The chain has TRBV30 and TRBJ2-5; the D gene is possibly TRBD2 (5 bases). The J call may not be correct, given that the DNA end is closer to TRBJ2-7. CDR1 and CDR2 from the germline V gene are GTSNPN and SVGIG (reference sequence). The CDR3 extends over 14 amino acids. CDR3 residues: CAWSSWRNLYEQYF. CDR3 sequence (DNA): TGTGCCTGGAGTTCTTGGAGGAATCTATACGAGCAGTACTTC.

This clone was observed a single time. J is TRBJ2-1 and V is TRBV6-6, with TRBD1 identical over 7 bases. Per germline, CDR1 MNHNY and CDR2 SVGAGI (reference sequence). V was clipped by 5 bases and J by 6 bases; unmatched bases: 7. The CDR3 has 14 residues. The chain's CDR3 is CASSPYRGPNEQFF. In DNA, the CDR3 is TGTGCCAGCAGTCCCTACAGGGGTCCCAATGAGCAGTTCTTC.

This clone occurred a few times. The chain recombines TRBV4-3 with TRBJ2-2, with 7 positions matching TRBD2. The CDR3 sequence is 17 residues long. Per germline, CDR1 LGHNA and CDR2 YSLEER. With V trimmed by 0 bases and J by 0 bases, 4 bases remained unmatched. CDR3 bases: TGCGCCAGCAGCCAAGATTGGGGGGGATCGAACACCGGGGAGCTGTTTTTT. Its protein is CASSQDWGGSNTGELFF.

V usage is TRBV7-9 and J usage is TRBJ2-5; a weak D match, TRBD1 (7 bases). Germline lookup yields CDR1 SEHNR and CDR2 FQNEAQ (reference sequence). The length of the CDR3 is 14 residues. V was pared by 7 bases and J by 4 bases, with 16 bases between. This CDR3 is CASTSRRGRETQYF. CDR3 bases: TGTGCCAGCACCTCCCGGAGGGGGCGAGAGACCCAGTACTTC.